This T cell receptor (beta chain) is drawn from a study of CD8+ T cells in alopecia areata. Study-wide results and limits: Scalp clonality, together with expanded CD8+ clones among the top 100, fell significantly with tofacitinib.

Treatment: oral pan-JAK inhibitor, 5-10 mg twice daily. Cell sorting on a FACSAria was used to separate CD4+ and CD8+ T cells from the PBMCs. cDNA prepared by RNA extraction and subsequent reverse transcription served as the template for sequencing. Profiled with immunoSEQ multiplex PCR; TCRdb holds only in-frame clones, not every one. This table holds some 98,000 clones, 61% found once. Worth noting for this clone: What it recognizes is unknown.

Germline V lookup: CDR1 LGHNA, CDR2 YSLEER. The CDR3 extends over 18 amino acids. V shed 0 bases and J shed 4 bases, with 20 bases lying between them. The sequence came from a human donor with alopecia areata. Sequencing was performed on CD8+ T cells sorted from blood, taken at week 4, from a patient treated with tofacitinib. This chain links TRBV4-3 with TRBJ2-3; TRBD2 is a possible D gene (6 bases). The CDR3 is CASSQEGSYSSASDTQYF. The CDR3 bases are TGCGCCAGCAGCCAAGAAGGGAGCTACTCTAGCGCGTCAGATACGCAGTATTTT.